These 28 T cell receptor beta chains came from one sample sequenced in a study of breast tumors, draining lymph nodes, adjacent tissues. TCRdb passed the multiplex PCR reads through MiXCR, listing each CDR3 protein once. The sample records some 15,000 distinct CDR3 sequences, approximately 51% being singletons. The sample comprised tumor-adjacent breast tissue. All receptors derive from a female donor with breast cancer. Some clones in this sample may be carry-over from other donors' samples.

The chain combines TRBV3-1 with TRBJ1-6; no clear D gene. The CDR3 is 14 residues long. Germline assignment: CDR1 LGHDT and CDR2 YNNKEL (reference sequence). The germline V and J ends were trimmed by 0 bases and 10 bases, with 10 bases remaining between them. The chain's CDR3 is CASSQERQGSPLHF. In DNA form, the CDR3 reads TGTGCCAGCAGCCAAGAAAGGCAAGGGTCACCCCTCCACTTT.

CDR3 DNA sequence: TGCGCCAGCAGTTTGAGCGGGACAGGGGGCACTGGAAACACCATATATTTT. Amino acid sequence: CASSLSGTGGTGNTIYF. The rearrangement links TRBV5-1 to TRBJ1-3; 12 positions agree with TRBD1. J gave up 2 bases and V 5 bases, and 8 bases lay outside the gene matches. The CDR3 has 17 amino acids. The germline gives CDR1 SGHRS, CDR2 YFSETQ.

The chain is built from TRBV12-3 or TRBV12-4 and TRBJ1-2; TRBD1 matches 9 bases. The J segment lost 7 bases and the V segment lost 4 bases, leaving 1 base of the junction unmatched. The CDR3 contains 12 residues. The CDR3 sequence: CASSSTGGGYTF. The CDR3 bases are TGTGCCAGCAGTTCGACAGGGGGTGGCTACACCTTC.

The CDR3 nucleotides read TGTGCCAGCAGCAACAGGGTCGCCGGGGAGCTGTTTTTT. This codes for CASSNRVAGELFF. This chain links TRBV7-3 with TRBJ2-2; D is possibly TRBD1 (6 bases). Germline CDR1 is SGHTA and CDR2 is FQGTGA. Trimming cost V 5 bases and J 6 bases, with 10 bases left between them. This CDR3 contains 13 residues.

The V call is TRBV5-6, the J call TRBJ2-3; 8 positions match TRBD1. Per germline, CDR1 SGHDT and CDR2 YYEEEE. V lost 5 bases, J lost 2 bases, and 4 bases stayed unmatched. The CDR3 is made up of 14 amino acids. The CDR3 coding sequence is TGTGCCAGCAGGAGGGACAGGAACACAGATACGCAGTATTTT. This translates into CASRRDRNTDTQYF.

The table lists this clonotype with a count of one. This likely comes from a read error, as the CDR3 has no conserved phenylalanine or tryptophan at its end. The gene calls are TRBV9 and TRBJ2-3, with TRBD2 matching 11 bases. J gave up 3 bases and V 0 bases, and 6 bases lay outside the gene matches. Germline V CDR1 and CDR2: SGDLS, YYNGEE. The CDR3 loop spans 17 amino acids. The CDR3 DNA reads TGTGCCAGCAGCGTAGCTGGGACTAGCGGTTTAACAGATACGCAGTATCTT. As protein: CASSVAGTSGLTDTQYL.

This clonotype has a count of ten or more. The gene calls are TRBV11-2 and TRBJ1-4; D remains ambiguous. This CDR3 comprises 15 residues. CDR1 is SGHAT, CDR2 FQNNGV, per germline. With 1 base removed from V and 7 bases from J, the gap between germline ends came to 13 bases. The CDR3 sequence is CASSLASGVGEKLFF. The CDR3 DNA is TGTGCCAGCAGCTTAGCTTCTGGGGTGGGTGAAAAACTGTTTTTT.

The genes are TRBV29-1 and TRBJ2-1, with 8 positions matching TRBD2. CDR3 size: 13 residues. V was pared by 5 bases and J by 3 bases, with 3 bases of the junction left unmatched. Per germline, CDR1 SQVTM and CDR2 ANQGSEA. As DNA, the CDR3 is TGCAGCGTTCGGGGGGGTGACTACAATGAGCAGTTCTTC. This gives the protein CSVRGGDYNEQFF.

The rearrangement links TRBV7-2 to TRBJ2-7, with 11 bases fitting TRBD2. Trimming took 4 bases from V and 3 from J; bases not matched to a gene: 2. This CDR3 is built from 14 residues. The germline CDR1 and CDR2 sequences are SGHTA and FQGNSA. As DNA, the CDR3 is TGTGCCAGCAGCTCGGGGACTAGCGGCTACGAGCAGTACTTC. Translated: CASSSGTSGYEQYF.

About this clonotype: The junction does not match germline at one end; this may be a read error. The rearrangement joins TRBV20-1 to TRBJ2-1; D remains ambiguous. Germline CDR1 DFQATT, CDR2 SNEGSKA (reference sequence). The CDR3 runs 13 residues. CDR3 DNA: TGCAGTGCTAAGTGGCAGAGCACCAATGAGCGGTTCTTC. Encoded protein: CSAKWQSTNERFF.

V is TRBV7-3 and J is TRBJ1-2; 10 nucleotides line up with TRBD1. V shed 6 bases and J 6 bases; nucleotides not matched to a gene: 16. The germline V gene has CDR1 SGHTA and CDR2 FQGTGA. The CDR3 has 17 amino acids. DNA of the CDR3: TGTGCCAGCAGACCTCCGGGACAGGGGCGCGGCGGGGATGGCTACACCTTC. Translating it yields CASRPPGQGRGGDGYTF. Combining the CDR3 with reference TRBV7-3 and TRBJ1-2 gives the whole variable domain GAGVSQTPSNKVTEKGKYVELRCDPISGHTALYWYRQSLGQGPEFLIYFQGTGAADDSGLPNDRFFAVRPEGSVSTLKIQRTERGDSAVYLCASRPPGQGRGGDGYTFGSGTRLTVV.

V gene TRBV5-1 combines with J gene TRBJ1-4, with D uncertain. Trimming took 4 bases from V and 0 from J, leaving 10 bases between them. The CDR3 length is 15 residues. Germline loops: CDR1 SGHRS, CDR2 YFSETQ. The CDR3 DNA follows: TGCGCCAGCAGCCTACAGCGAGCAACTAATGAAAAACTGTTTTTT. As protein: CASSLQRATNEKLFF. Variable domain in full (rest from reference TRBV5-1 and TRBJ1-4): KAGVTQTPRYLIKTRGQQVTLSCSPISGHRSVSWYQQTPGQGLQFLFEYFSETQRNKGNFPGRFSGRQFSNSRSEMNVSTLELGDSALYLCASSLQRATNEKLFFGSGTQLSVL.

Judged by abundance, this clonotype is medium-sized. The chain recombines TRBV7-9 with TRBJ2-7, with a possible D match to TRBD1 (6 bases). V was clipped by 6 bases and J by 1 base, with 10 bases between them. Germline V gene lookup returns CDR1 SEHNR and CDR2 FQNEAQ (reference sequence). The CDR3 covers 13 residues. The CDR3 DNA reads TGTGCCAGCAGATACGGACAGTCCTACGAGCAGTACTTC. Translating it yields CASRYGQSYEQYF.

This clonotype has at least ten counts. The CDR3, as DNA: TGTGCCAGCAGTTTCTCGGCCTCCGAGCAGTACTTC. This sequence encodes CASSFSASEQYF. The chain uses TRBV12-3 or TRBV12-4 and TRBJ2-7; D call uncertain. V gave up 3 bases and J gave up 6 bases, with 9 bases separating them. This CDR3 is built from 12 residues.

This clonotype was recorded many times. The chain joins TRBV6-2 or TRBV6-3 to TRBJ2-5; either TRBD1 or TRBD2 may supply D (6 bases each). This CDR3 region has 15 residues. With 6 bases removed from V and 2 bases from J, the gap between germline ends came to 16 bases. Germline assignment: CDR1 MNHEY and CDR2 SVGEGT. CDR3: CASSHLGGGQETQYF. For the CDR3, the DNA is TGTGCCAGCAGCCACTTGGGGGGCGGACAAGAGACCCAGTACTTC.

Judged by abundance, this clonotype is medium-sized. The rearrangement uses TRBV7-3 and TRBJ1-4; no firm D call. Per germline, CDR1 SGHTA and CDR2 FQGTGA. Trimming left V 3 bases short and J 8 bases short, with 10 bases between. The CDR3 is 13 amino acids. CDR3 protein: CASSLNLMEKLFF. CDR3 coding DNA: TGTGCCAGCAGCTTGAACCTGATGGAAAAACTGTTTTTT. Filled out from reference TRBV7-3 and TRBJ1-4, the complete variable domain reads GAGVSQTPSNKVTEKGKYVELRCDPISGHTALYWYRQSLGQGPEFLIYFQGTGAADDSGLPNDRFFAVRPEGSVSTLKIQRTERGDSAVYLCASSLNLMEKLFFGSGTQLSVL.

This clonotype was seen at least ten times. The J gene is TRBJ2-1, the V gene TRBV24-1; D may be TRBD1 (6 bases). Germline V lookup: CDR1 KGHDR, CDR2 SFDVKD. The CDR3 runs to 12 residues. Trimming took 7 bases from V and 10 from J, leaving 13 bases between them. This CDR3 reads CATSRLRGEQFF. Written as DNA, the CDR3 is TGTGCCACCAGCCGCCTCAGGGGAGAGCAGTTCTTC.

For this clonotype: A much larger clone sits a single nucleotide away, making a read error possible. This rearrangement joins TRBV5-6 to TRBJ2-7; 7 positions agree with TRBD2. The V gene end was trimmed by 2 bases and the J gene end by 4 bases; junction bases not matched to a gene: 9. This CDR3 has 15 residues. CDR1 and CDR2 (germline): SGHDT, YYEEEE. DNA of the CDR3: TGTGCCAGCAGCTTCGGGACTACCGGATGGTACGAGCAGTACTTC. It specifies CASSFGTTGWYEQYF.

The rearrangement uses TRBV7-9 and TRBJ2-7; 7 nucleotides line up with TRBD1. V lost 3 bases and J lost 5; bases outside the gene matches: 10. The CDR3 has 15 amino acids. The germline V gene has CDR1 SEHNR and CDR2 FQNEAQ (reference sequence). CDR3 bases: TGTGCCAGCAGCTTGCTCGGACAGGTCGGTGACGAGCAGTACTTC. Its translation: CASSLLGQVGDEQYF.

Sample share makes this clonotype medium-sized. The genes are TRBV15 and TRBJ2-5; D possibly corresponds to TRBD1 (6 bases). Trimming shortened V by 4 bases and J by 0 bases, and 12 bases separated the two germline ends. CDR1 and CDR2 from the germline V gene are LNHNV and YYDKDF (reference sequence). This CDR3 has 15 residues. The CDR3 DNA reads TGTGCCACCAGCACCAGGGGAGTGTACCAAGAGACCCAGTACTTC. Amino acids: CATSTRGVYQETQYF.

This clonotype showed up many times. The chain couples TRBV6-2 or TRBV6-3 to TRBJ1-5, with D unclear. CDR1 and CDR2 from the germline V gene are MNHEY and SVGEGT. Trimming shortened V by 0 bases and J by 6 bases, and 9 bases separated the two germline ends. CDR3 length: 14 residues. The CDR3 is CASSYSSEIQPQHF. The CDR3, as DNA: TGTGCCAGCAGTTACTCATCCGAGATTCAGCCCCAGCATTTT.

This clonotype was picked up many times. This chain connects TRBV28 to TRBJ2-1, with TRBD1 as a possible D gene (6 bases). Germline V gene lookup returns CDR1 MDHEN and CDR2 SYDVKM. This CDR3 contains 17 residues. The V and J ends lost 5 bases and 9 bases respectively, with 26 bases between them. The CDR3 loop reads CASSAPTGSVPSGEQFF. In nucleotides, the CDR3 is TGTGCCAGCAGTGCACCTACAGGGTCGGTCCCTAGTGGTGAGCAGTTCTTC. Complete variable domain (other parts from reference TRBV28 and TRBJ2-1): DVKVTQSSRYLVKRTGEKVFLECVQDMDHENMFWYRQDPGLGLRLIYFSYDVKMKEKGDIPEGYSVSREKKERFSLILESASTNQTSMYLCASSAPTGSVPSGEQFFGPGTRLTVL.

Within the sample, this clonotype is medium-sized (0.01 to 0.1%). The chain recombines TRBV20-1 with TRBJ2-1; 10 bases are a match to TRBD2. J gave up 8 bases and V 1 base, and 8 bases lay outside the gene matches. The CDR3 contains 15 residues. Per the germline V gene, CDR1 is DFQATT and CDR2 is SNEGSKA (reference sequence). CDR3 in amino acids: CSARGLAGASDEQFF. CDR3 nucleotide sequence: TGCAGTGCTAGAGGTCTAGCGGGAGCTTCCGATGAGCAGTTCTTC.

The rearrangement uses TRBV12-3 or TRBV12-4 and TRBJ1-5; the D gene is possibly TRBD1 (6 bases). The CDR3 length is 14 residues. Trimming stripped 3 bases from V and 4 bases from J, with 10 bases between. The CDR3 coding sequence is TGTGCCAGCAGTTTCCGGGACACAAATCAGCCCCAGCATTTT. Translating gives CASSFRDTNQPQHF.

This clonotype turned up a few times. It may be a read error: a sequence one base away is much more abundant. The chain recombines TRBV5-6 with TRBJ2-2; 7 positions match TRBD1. V shed 2 bases and J 2 bases; nucleotides not matched to a gene: 3. CDR3 size: 15 residues. CDR1 is SGHDT and CDR2 is YYEEEE in the germline V gene. CDR3: CASSFGTANTGELFF. For the CDR3, the DNA is TGTGCCAGCAGCTTCGGGACAGCCAACACCGGGGAGCTGTTTTTT.

In regard to this clonotype: The junction differs from germline at one of its ends, possibly a read error. The V and J genes are TRBV30 and TRBJ2-7; D ambiguous. Germline V gene lookup returns CDR1 GTSNPN and CDR2 SVGIG (reference sequence). The CDR3 is 13 amino acids. CDR3 amino acids: CAWRVRTSCEQYF. CDR3 DNA sequence: TGTGCCTGGAGGGTCAGGACCTCCTGCGAGCAGTACTTC.

Remarks on this clonotype: The DNA is omitted, as the CDR3 cannot be located on it reliably, and the CDR3 follows TCRdb's listing. The chain recombines TRBV7-6 with TRBJ2-7; the table's D call, TRBD1, was not checked against the DNA. From germline, CDR1 is SGHVS and CDR2 FNYEAQ. Both ends counted, the CDR3 spans 21 residues. CDR3 residues: CASSFYICSARAGEGTSEQYF.

This clonotype was found many times. The V gene is TRBV3-1, the J gene TRBJ1-6; 7 bases line up with TRBD1. This CDR3 has 15 residues. The germline gives CDR1 LGHDT, CDR2 YNNKEL (reference sequence). Trimming removed 0 bases from V and 9 bases from J; junction bases left unmatched: 5. The CDR3 loop is CASSQDTRGVSPLHF. The CDR3 nucleotides are TGTGCCAGCAGCCAAGATACCAGGGGGGTTTCACCCCTCCACTTT.